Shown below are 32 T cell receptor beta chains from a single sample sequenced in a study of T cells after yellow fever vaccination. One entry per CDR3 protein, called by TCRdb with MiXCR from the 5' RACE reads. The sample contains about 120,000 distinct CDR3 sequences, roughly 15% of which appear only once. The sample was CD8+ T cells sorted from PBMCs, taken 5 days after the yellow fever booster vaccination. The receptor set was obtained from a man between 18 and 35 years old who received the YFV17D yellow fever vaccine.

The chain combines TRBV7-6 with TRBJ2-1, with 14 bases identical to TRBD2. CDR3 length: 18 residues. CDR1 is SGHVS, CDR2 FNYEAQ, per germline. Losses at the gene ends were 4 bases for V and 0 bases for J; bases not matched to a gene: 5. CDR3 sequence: CASSSGLAGEGSYNEQFF. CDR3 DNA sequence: TGTGCCAGCAGCTCGGGACTAGCGGGGGAGGGCTCCTACAATGAGCAGTTCTTC.

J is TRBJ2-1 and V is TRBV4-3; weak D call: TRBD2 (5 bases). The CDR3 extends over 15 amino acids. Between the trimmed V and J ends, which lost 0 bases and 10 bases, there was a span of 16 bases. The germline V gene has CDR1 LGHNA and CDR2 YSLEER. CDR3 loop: CASSQDGRSADEQFF. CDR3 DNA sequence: TGCGCCAGCAGCCAAGATGGGAGATCGGCAGACGAGCAGTTCTTC.

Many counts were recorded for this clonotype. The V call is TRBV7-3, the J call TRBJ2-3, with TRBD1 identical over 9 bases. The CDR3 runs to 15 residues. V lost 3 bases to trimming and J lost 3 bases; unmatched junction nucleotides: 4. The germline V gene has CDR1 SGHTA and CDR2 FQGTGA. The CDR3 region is CASSLTGGGTDTQYF. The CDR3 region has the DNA TGTGCCAGCAGCTTGACAGGGGGTGGTACAGATACGCAGTATTTT.

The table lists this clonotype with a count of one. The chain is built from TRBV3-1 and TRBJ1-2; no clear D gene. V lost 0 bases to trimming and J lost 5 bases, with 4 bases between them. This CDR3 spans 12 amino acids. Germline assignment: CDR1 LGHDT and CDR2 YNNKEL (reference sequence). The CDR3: CASSQDWYGYTF. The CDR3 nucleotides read TGTGCCAGCAGCCAAGATTGGTATGGCTACACCTTC.

CDR3 coding DNA: TGTGCCAGCGCTAGGGACAGGGTTAATTCACCCCTCCACTTT. Amino acids: CASARDRVNSPLHF. This chain uses TRBV6-5 with TRBJ1-6; 9 bases map to TRBD1. The CDR3 runs 14 residues. The V and J ends lost 8 bases and 6 bases, in that order; junction bases with no gene match: 5. Germline CDR1 reads MNHEY; CDR2 reads SVGAGI.

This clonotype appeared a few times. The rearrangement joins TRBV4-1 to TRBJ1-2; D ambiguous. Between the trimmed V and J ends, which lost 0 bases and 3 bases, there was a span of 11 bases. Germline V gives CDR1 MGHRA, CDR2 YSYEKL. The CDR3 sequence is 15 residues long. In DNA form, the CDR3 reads TGCGCCAGCAGCCAAGAGATTGCCAGGTACTATGGCTACACCTTC. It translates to CASSQEIARYYGYTF.

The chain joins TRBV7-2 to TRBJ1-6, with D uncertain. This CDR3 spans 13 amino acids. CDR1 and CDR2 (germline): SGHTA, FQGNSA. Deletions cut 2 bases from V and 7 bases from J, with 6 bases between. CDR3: CASSLYLNSPLHF. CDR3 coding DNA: TGTGCCAGCAGCTTATACTTGAATTCACCCCTCCACTTT.

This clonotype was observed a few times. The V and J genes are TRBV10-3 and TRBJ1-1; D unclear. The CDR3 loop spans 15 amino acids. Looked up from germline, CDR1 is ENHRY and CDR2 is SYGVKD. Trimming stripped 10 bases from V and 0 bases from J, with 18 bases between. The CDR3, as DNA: TGTGCCAACCGGGAGGACCATTCGGTGAACACTGAAGCTTTCTTT. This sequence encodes CANREDHSVNTEAFF.

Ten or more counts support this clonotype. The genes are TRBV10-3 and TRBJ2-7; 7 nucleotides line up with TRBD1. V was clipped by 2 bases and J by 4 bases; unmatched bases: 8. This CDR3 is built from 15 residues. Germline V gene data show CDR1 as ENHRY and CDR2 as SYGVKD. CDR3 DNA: TGTGCCATCAGTGAGACGGGTGACAGGGTTTACGAGCAGTACTTC. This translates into CAISETGDRVYEQYF.

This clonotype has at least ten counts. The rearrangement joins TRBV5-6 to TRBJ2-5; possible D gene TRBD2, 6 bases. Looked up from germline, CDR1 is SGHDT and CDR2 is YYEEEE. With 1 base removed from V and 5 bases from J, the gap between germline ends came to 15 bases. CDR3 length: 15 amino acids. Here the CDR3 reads CASSLKDGEVETQYF. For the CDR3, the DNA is TGTGCCAGCAGCTTGAAGGACGGGGAGGTCGAGACCCAGTACTTC.

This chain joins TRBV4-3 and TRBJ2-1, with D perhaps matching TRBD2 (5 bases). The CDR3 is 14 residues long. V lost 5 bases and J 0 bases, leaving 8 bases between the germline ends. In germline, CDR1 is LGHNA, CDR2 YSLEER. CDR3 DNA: TGCGCCAGCAGCGAGGGTCGCTCCTACAATGAGCAGTTCTTC. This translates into CASSEGRSYNEQFF.

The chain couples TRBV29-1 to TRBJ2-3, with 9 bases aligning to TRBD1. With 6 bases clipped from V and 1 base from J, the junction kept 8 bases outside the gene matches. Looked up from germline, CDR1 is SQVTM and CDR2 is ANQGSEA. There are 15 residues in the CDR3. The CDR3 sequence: CSVLKGDRGTDTQYF. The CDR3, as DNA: TGCAGCGTCCTGAAGGGGGACAGGGGCACAGATACGCAGTATTTT.

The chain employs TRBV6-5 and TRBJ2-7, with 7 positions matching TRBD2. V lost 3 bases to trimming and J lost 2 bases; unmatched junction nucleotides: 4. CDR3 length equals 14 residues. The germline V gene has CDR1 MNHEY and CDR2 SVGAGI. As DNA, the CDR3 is TGTGCCAGCAGTTATGGTGGGGGGGCCTACGAGCAGTACTTC. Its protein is CASSYGGGAYEQYF.

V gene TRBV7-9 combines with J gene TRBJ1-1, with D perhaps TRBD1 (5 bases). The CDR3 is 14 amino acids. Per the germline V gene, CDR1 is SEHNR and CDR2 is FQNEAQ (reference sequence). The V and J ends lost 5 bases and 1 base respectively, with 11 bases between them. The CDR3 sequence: CASSVPGRNTEAFF. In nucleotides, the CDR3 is TGTGCCAGCAGCGTTCCGGGACGGAACACTGAAGCTTTCTTT.

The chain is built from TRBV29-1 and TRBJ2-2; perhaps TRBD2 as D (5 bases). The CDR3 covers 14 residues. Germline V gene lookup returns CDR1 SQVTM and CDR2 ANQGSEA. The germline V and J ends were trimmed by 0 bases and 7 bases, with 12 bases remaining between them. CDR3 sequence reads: CSVEDPSSLGELFF. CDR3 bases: TGCAGCGTTGAAGATCCTAGCAGTCTCGGGGAGCTGTTTTTT.

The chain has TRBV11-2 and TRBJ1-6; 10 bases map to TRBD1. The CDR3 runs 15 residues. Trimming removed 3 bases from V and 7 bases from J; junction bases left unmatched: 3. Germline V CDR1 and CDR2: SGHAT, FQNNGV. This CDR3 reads CASSFGTGVNSPLHF. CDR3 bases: TGTGCCAGCAGCTTTGGGACAGGGGTCAATTCACCCCTCCACTTT.

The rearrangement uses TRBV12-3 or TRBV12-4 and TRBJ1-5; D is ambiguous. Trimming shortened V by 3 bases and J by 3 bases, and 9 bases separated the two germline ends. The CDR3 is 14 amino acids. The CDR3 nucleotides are TGTGCCAGCAGTTTGACGGACCCCAATCAGCCCCAGCATTTT. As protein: CASSLTDPNQPQHF.

The CDR3 sequence is CATPVYLYEQYV. CDR3 coding DNA: TGTGCCACCCCGGTCTACCTCTACGAGCAGTACGTC. The V gene is TRBV28, the J gene TRBJ2-7; unclear D gene. Trimming cost V 10 bases and J 3 bases, with 13 bases left between them. Germline loops: CDR1 MDHEN, CDR2 SYDVKM. The CDR3 is 12 residues long.

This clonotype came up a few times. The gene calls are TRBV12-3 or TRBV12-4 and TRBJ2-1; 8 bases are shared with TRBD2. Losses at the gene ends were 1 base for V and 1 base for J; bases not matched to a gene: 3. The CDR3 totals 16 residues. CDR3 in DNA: TGTGCCAGCAGTTTAGGGGTAGCGGGGTCCTACAATGAGCAGTTCTTC. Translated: CASSLGVAGSYNEQFF.

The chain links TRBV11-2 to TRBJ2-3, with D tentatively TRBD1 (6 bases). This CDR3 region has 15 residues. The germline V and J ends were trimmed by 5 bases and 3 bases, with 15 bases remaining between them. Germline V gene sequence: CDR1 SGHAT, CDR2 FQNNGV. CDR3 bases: TGTGCCAGCAGCCGAGGAGCAGGGGAGACAGATACGCAGTATTTT. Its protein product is CASSRGAGETDTQYF.

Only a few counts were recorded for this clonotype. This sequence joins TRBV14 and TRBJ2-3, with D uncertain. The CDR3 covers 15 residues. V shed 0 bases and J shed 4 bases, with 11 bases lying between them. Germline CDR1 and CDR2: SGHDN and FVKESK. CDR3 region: CASSQDPGLPDTQYF. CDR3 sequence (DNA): TGTGCCAGCAGCCAAGATCCTGGCTTGCCAGATACGCAGTATTTT.

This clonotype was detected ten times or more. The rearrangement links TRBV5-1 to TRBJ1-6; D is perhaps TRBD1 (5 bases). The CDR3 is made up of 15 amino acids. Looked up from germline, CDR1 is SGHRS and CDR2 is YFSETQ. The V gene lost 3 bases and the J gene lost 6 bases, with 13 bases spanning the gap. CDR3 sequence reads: CASSSRRARNSPLHF. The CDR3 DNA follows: TGCGCCAGCAGCTCCCGCAGGGCCCGTAATTCACCCCTCCACTTT. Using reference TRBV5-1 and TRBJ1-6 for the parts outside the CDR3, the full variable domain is KAGVTQTPRYLIKTRGQQVTLSCSPISGHRSVSWYQQTPGQGLQFLFEYFSETQRNKGNFPGRFSGRQFSNSRSEMNVSTLELGDSALYLCASSSRRARNSPLHFGNGTRLTVT.

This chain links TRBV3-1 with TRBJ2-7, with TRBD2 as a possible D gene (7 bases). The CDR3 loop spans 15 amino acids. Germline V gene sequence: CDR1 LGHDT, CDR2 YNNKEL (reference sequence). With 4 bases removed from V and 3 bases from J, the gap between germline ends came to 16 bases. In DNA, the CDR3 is TGTGCCAGCAGCCCCGGGCGGGGGCCCTACTACGAGCAGTACGTC. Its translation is CASSPGRGPYYEQYV.

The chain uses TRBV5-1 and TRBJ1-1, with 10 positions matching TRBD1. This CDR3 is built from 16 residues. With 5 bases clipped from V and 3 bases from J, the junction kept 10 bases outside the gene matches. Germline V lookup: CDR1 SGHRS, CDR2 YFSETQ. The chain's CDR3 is CASSSTPGQGYTEAFF. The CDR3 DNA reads TGCGCCAGCAGTTCGACTCCGGGACAGGGGTACACTGAAGCTTTCTTT.

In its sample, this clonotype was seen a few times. The CDR3 is CASSSGDREGEQFF. In DNA form, the CDR3 reads TGTGCCAGCAGCTCCGGGGACAGGGAGGGCGAGCAGTTCTTC. The rearrangement joins TRBV5-4 to TRBJ2-1; 9 bases are a match to TRBD1. Per germline, CDR1 SGHNT and CDR2 YYREEE (reference sequence). V was clipped by 3 bases and J by 10 bases; unmatched bases: 8. The CDR3 runs to 14 residues.

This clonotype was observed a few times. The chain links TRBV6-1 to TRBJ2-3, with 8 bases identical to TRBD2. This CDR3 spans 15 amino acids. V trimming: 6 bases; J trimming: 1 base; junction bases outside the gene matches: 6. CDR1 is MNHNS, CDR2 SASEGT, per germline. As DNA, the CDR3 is TGTGCCAGCAGCGCGGGACTAGGGGGCACAGATACGCAGTATTTT. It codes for CASSAGLGGTDTQYF.

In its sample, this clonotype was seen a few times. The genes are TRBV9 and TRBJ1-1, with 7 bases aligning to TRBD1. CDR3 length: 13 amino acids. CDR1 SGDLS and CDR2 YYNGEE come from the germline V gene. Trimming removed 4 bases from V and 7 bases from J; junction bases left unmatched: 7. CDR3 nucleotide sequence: TGTGCCAGCAGCTCAGGAAGACAGGGTGAAGCTTTCTTT. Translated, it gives CASSSGRQGEAFF. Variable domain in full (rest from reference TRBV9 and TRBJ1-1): DSGVTQTPKHLITATGQRVTLRCSPRSGDLSVYWYQQSLDQGLQFLIQYYNGEERAKGNILERFSAQQFPDLHSELNLSSLELGDSALYFCASSSGRQGEAFFGQGTRLTVV.

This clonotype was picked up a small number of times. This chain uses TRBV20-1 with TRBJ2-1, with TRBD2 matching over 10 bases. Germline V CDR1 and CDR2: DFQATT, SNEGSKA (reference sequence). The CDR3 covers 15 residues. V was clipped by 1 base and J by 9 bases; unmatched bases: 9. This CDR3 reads CSARVGPASGGEQFF. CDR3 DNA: TGCAGTGCTAGAGTTGGTCCCGCTAGCGGGGGTGAGCAGTTCTTC.

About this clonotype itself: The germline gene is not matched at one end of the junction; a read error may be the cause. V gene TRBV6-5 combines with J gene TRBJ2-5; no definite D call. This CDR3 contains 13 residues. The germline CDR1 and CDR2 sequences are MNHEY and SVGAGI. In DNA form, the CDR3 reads TGTGCCAGCAGTTACTCGGCGACCCACCCCGCGCGCTTC. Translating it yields CASSYSATHPARF.

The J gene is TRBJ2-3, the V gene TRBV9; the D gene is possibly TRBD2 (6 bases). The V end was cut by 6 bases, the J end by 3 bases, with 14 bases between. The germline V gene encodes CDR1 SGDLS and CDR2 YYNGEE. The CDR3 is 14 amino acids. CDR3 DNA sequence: TGTGCCAGCAAAGGCCCGGGGAGGACAGATACGCAGTATTTT. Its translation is CASKGPGRTDTQYF.

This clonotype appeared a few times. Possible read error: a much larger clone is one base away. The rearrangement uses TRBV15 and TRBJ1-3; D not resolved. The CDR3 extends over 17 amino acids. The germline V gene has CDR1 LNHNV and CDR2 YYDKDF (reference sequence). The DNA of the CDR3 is TGTGCCACCAGCAGAGAAATGGTATCTAACTCTGGAAACACCACATATTTT. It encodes CATSREMVSNSGNTTYF.

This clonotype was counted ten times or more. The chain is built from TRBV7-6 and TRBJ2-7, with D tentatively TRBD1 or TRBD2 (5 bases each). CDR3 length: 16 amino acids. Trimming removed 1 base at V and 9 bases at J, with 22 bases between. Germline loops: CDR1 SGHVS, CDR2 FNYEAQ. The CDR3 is CASSLVGTDDLRGQYF. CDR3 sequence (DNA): TGTGCCAGCAGCTTAGTGGGGACGGACGATCTACGAGGGCAGTACTTC.